These 14 T cell receptor beta chains were all obtained from the same sample, sequenced in a study of T-cell reconstitution after alpha-beta-depleted transplantation in children. A library of TCRbeta sequences, prepared with unique molecular identifiers, was generated. TCRdb redid the calling of the PCR reads with MiXCR, one entry per CDR3 protein. This sample has under 450,000 distinct CDR3 sequences, with about 14% found just once. The sample here was PBMCs, taken from the stem cell graft. The receptor set was obtained from a human donor who donated a stem cell graft to a child with Fanconi anemia.

The CDR3 is CASSFEAVSTDTQYF. CDR3 nucleotides: TGTGCCAGCAGTTTCGAAGCGGTGAGCACAGATACGCAGTATTTT. The chain carries TRBV12-3 or TRBV12-4 and TRBJ2-3, with D perhaps matching TRBD2 (5 bases). The CDR3 extends over 15 amino acids. The V end was cut by 3 bases, the J end by 0 bases, with 10 bases between.

The chain joins TRBV5-4 to TRBJ1-1; 9 bases map to TRBD1. Per germline, CDR1 SGHNT and CDR2 YYREEE (reference sequence). Germline trimming cut 4 bases from V and 3 bases from J; bases unmatched to any gene: 10. The CDR3 consists of 16 residues. This CDR3 is CASSTKTGGTYTEAFF. The CDR3 bases are TGTGCCAGCAGCACAAAAACAGGGGGCACATACACTGAAGCTTTCTTT.

This clonotype came up a few times. The genes are TRBV5-4 and TRBJ2-2; D not certain. The CDR3 totals 13 residues. The germline gives CDR1 SGHNT, CDR2 YYREEE (reference sequence). The V gene lost 10 bases and the J gene lost 3 bases, with 13 bases spanning the gap. The CDR3 spells CAASRQDTGELFF. The CDR3 DNA follows: TGTGCCGCTTCTCGGCAGGACACCGGGGAGCTGTTTTTT.

In its sample, this clonotype was seen many times. V usage is TRBV18 and J usage is TRBJ2-4; tentative D call: TRBD2 (6 bases). Germline V gene lookup returns CDR1 KGHSH and CDR2 LQKENI. This CDR3 region has 16 residues. Deletions cut 5 bases from V and 6 bases from J, with 20 bases between. DNA of the CDR3: TGTGCCAGCTCAAGCTCGGAGCGGGCCTCGGGAAACATTCAGTACTTC. Its protein is CASSSSERASGNIQYF.

This clonotype was detected only a few times. This chain joins TRBV11-2 and TRBJ2-7; TRBD1 matches 7 bases. This CDR3 region has 15 residues. With V trimmed by 5 bases and J by 3 bases, 10 bases remained unmatched. Germline V CDR1 and CDR2: SGHAT, FQNNGV. The CDR3 DNA reads as TGTGCCAGCAGCCCCCGACAGGGATGGAACTACGAGCAGTACGTC. This gives the protein CASSPRQGWNYEQYV.

This clonotype has a handful of counts. The chain is built from TRBV20-1 and TRBJ2-5; D is unclear. Trimming took off 5 bases at V and 7 bases at J, with 17 bases between the two ends. Germline V gene data show CDR1 as DFQATT and CDR2 as SNEGSKA (reference sequence). The CDR3 runs 13 residues. In DNA form, the CDR3 reads TGCAGTGCTCCCTCCCCCTGGGGTCGGACCCAGTACTTC. Translating it yields CSAPSPWGRTQYF.

The chain employs TRBV5-1 and TRBJ2-1, with TRBD2 identical over 10 bases. CDR3 size: 15 residues. The germline gives CDR1 SGHRS, CDR2 YFSETQ. Trimming took 0 bases from V and 6 from J; bases not matched to a gene: 3. The CDR3 nucleotides read TGCGCCAGCAGCTTGGGGACTAGCGGTTTCAATGAGCAGTTCTTC. Residues: CASSLGTSGFNEQFF.

The sample holds many counts of this clonotype. The chain combines TRBV10-3 with TRBJ1-2, with D uncertain. Germline V gene sequence: CDR1 ENHRY, CDR2 SYGVKD. The V end lost 7 bases, the J end lost 3 bases, and 15 bases lay between the germline ends. This CDR3 is built from 14 residues. CDR3 sequence reads: CAIKKEGRDYGYTF. CDR3 sequence (DNA): TGTGCCATCAAAAAGGAGGGCCGGGACTATGGCTACACCTTC.

This clonotype was counted only a few times. This sequence joins TRBV27 and TRBJ1-1; D is ambiguous. This CDR3 has 15 amino acids. The V gene lost 4 bases and the J gene lost 4 bases, with 16 bases spanning the gap. Per germline, CDR1 MNHEY and CDR2 SMNVEV (reference sequence). The CDR3 protein is CASSSPTSHGTEAFF. The CDR3 coding sequence is TGTGCCAGCAGTTCCCCGACTTCCCACGGCACTGAAGCTTTCTTT.

The rearrangement joins TRBV5-1 to TRBJ2-7; D is uncertain. The V end lost 0 bases, the J end lost 3 bases, and 10 bases lay between the germline ends. CDR1 SGHRS and CDR2 YFSETQ come from the germline V gene. The CDR3 length is 14 residues. CDR3 in amino acids: CASSLAGTYYEQYF. The CDR3 bases are TGCGCCAGCAGCTTGGCCGGCACGTACTACGAGCAGTACTTC.

The chain is built from TRBV7-9 and TRBJ2-1; D gene ambiguous. V was trimmed by 2 bases and J by 7 bases, leaving 6 bases between them. Germline CDR1 is SEHNR and CDR2 is FQNEAQ (reference sequence). The CDR3 is 12 amino acids. The CDR3 DNA is TGTGCCAGCAGCTTAATCCGGAATGAGCAGTTCTTC. It translates to CASSLIRNEQFF.

The chain carries TRBV20-1 and TRBJ1-3; perhaps TRBD1 as D (5 bases). Germline V CDR1 and CDR2: DFQATT, SNEGSKA (reference sequence). The CDR3 is made up of 15 amino acids. Trimming left V 2 bases short and J 2 bases short, with 13 bases between. CDR3: CSARRIRGTGNTIYF. The DNA for the CDR3 is TGCAGTGCTAGAAGGATTCGGGGGACTGGAAACACCATATATTTT.

The chain is built from TRBV20-1 and TRBJ2-1, with unresolved D. This CDR3 has 14 amino acids. V shed 0 bases and J shed 0 bases, with 6 bases lying between them. In germline, CDR1 is DFQATT, CDR2 SNEGSKA (reference sequence). This chain's CDR3 is CSARDTFSYNEQFF. In nucleotides, the CDR3 is TGCAGTGCTAGAGATACCTTCTCCTACAATGAGCAGTTCTTC.

V is TRBV15 and J is TRBJ2-7; D possibly matches TRBD1 or TRBD2 (6 bases each). V was cut by 4 bases and J by 0 bases, with 10 bases left in between. This CDR3 has 14 residues. Germline V gives CDR1 LNHNV, CDR2 YYDKDF (reference sequence). The CDR3 spells CATSKGGYSYEQYF. CDR3 in DNA: TGTGCCACCAGCAAGGGGGGTTACTCCTACGAGCAGTACTTC.